This is a list of T cell receptor beta chains from one sample in a study of cytomegalovirus exposure and HLA in healthy donors. Assay used: immunoSEQ multiplex PCR; TCRdb lists only in-frame clones, some missing. Here the sample spans roughly 250,000 clones, roughly 81% being singletons. The sequenced sample consisted of PBMCs. Source of these receptors: a woman aged 40 to 50 in good health and CMV-seropositive. CDR3s include the opening cysteine and the closing phenylalanine or tryptophan. Fields, in order: clone size, V gene, J gene, D gene, CDR3 protein, CDR3 DNA. A D gene is named only where the DNA matches it firmly. Rows may omit the clone size; those that give it use once, few, many or a size class.

clone size: NA
V gene: TRBV4-3
J gene: TRBJ2-1
D gene: TRBD2
CDR3 protein: CASSQDSGRPNNEQFF
CDR3 DNA: TGCGCCAGCAGCCAAGATAGCGGGAGGCCGAACAATGAGCAGTTCTTC

clone size: NA
V gene: TRBV2
J gene: TRBJ2-3
D gene: TRBD2
CDR3 protein: CASTRLATDTQYF
CDR3 DNA: TGTGCCAGCACTCGACTAGCAACAGATACGCAGTATTTT

clone size: NA
V gene: TRBV7-9
J gene: TRBJ1-4
D gene: NA
CDR3 protein: CASSLRAGDRSNEKLFF
CDR3 DNA: TGTGCCAGCAGCTTACGGGCGGGGGATCGTTCTAATGAAAAACTGTTTTTT

clone size: NA
V gene: TRBV30
J gene: TRBJ1-5
D gene: NA
CDR3 protein: CAWSRGGAGDQPQHF
CDR3 DNA: TGTGCCTGGAGTAGAGGGGGGGCTGGGGATCAGCCCCAGCATTTT

clone size: NA
V gene: TRBV30
J gene: TRBJ1-6
D gene: NA
CDR3 protein: CAWSVRAGENSPLHF
CDR3 DNA: TGTGCCTGGAGTGTACGGGCGGGGGAGAATTCACCCCTCCACTTT

clone size: NA
V gene: TRBV7-9
J gene: TRBJ2-3
D gene: NA
CDR3 protein: CSSSLGRRDSDTQYF
CDR3 DNA: TGTTCCAGCAGCTTAGGTCGCAGGGATTCAGATACGCAGTATTTT

clone size: NA
V gene: TRBV20-1
J gene: TRBJ1-1
D gene: NA
CDR3 protein: CSAGGETEAFF
CDR3 DNA: TGCAGTGCTGGGGGGGAAACTGAAGCTTTCTTT

clone size: NA
V gene: TRBV28
J gene: TRBJ1-1
D gene: TRBD1
CDR3 protein: CASSTTPGQGAYTEAFF
CDR3 DNA: TGTGCCAGCAGCACTACGCCGGGACAGGGAGCATACACTGAAGCTTTCTTT

clone size: NA
V gene: TRBV9
J gene: TRBJ2-5
D gene: TRBD2
CDR3 protein: CASSVEASGEQETQYF
CDR3 DNA: TGTGCCAGCAGCGTAGAGGCTAGCGGTGAGCAAGAGACCCAGTACTTC

clone size: once
V gene: TRBV5-1
J gene: TRBJ1-1
D gene: TRBD1
CDR3 protein: CASSPRDRGKVIPEAFF
CDR3 DNA: TGCGCCAGCAGCCCCAGGGACAGGGGGAAAGTAATTCCTGAAGCTTTCTTT

clone size: NA
V gene: TRBV29-1
J gene: TRBJ2-7
D gene: TRBD1
CDR3 protein: CSVALGQGSREQYF
CDR3 DNA: TGCAGCGTTGCTTTGGGACAGGGGTCCCGCGAGCAGTACTTC

clone size: few
V gene: TRBV27
J gene: TRBJ2-7
D gene: NA
CDR3 protein: CASSSPYEQYF
CDR3 DNA: TGTGCCAGCAGTTCTCCCTACGAGCAGTACTTC

clone size: NA
V gene: TRBV28
J gene: TRBJ2-7
D gene: NA
CDR3 protein: CAGCPGDCDEQYF
CDR3 DNA: TGTGCCGGATGTCCAGGGGATTGCGACGAGCAGTACTTC

clone size: NA
V gene: TRBV15
J gene: TRBJ1-1
D gene: NA
CDR3 protein: CATSRVRGNTEAFF
CDR3 DNA: TGTGCCACCAGCAGAGTAAGGGGGAACACTGAAGCTTTCTTT

clone size: once
V gene: TRBV5-1
J gene: TRBJ2-5
D gene: TRBD2
CDR3 protein: CASSQRLAGKETQYF
CDR3 DNA: TGCGCCAGCAGCCAAAGACTAGCGGGGAAAGAGACCCAGTACTTC

clone size: NA
V gene: TRBV19
J gene: TRBJ1-2
D gene: NA
CDR3 protein: CASSISPRSTNGYTF
CDR3 DNA: TGTGCCAGTAGTATTAGCCCAAGGTCTACCAATGGCTACACCTTC

clone size: NA
V gene: TRBV7-9
J gene: TRBJ2-2
D gene: NA
CDR3 protein: CASSLASAFTGELFF
CDR3 DNA: TGTGCCAGCAGCTTAGCTAGCGCCTTCACCGGGGAGCTGTTTTTT

clone size: NA
V gene: TRBV27
J gene: TRBJ2-2
D gene: NA
CDR3 protein: CASSLSILRRDATGELFF
CDR3 DNA: TGTGCCAGCAGTTTATCTATCCTCAGGCGCGACGCCACCGGGGAGCTGTTTTTT

clone size: once
V gene: TRBV28
J gene: TRBJ2-2
D gene: TRBD1
CDR3 protein: CASSGTGYTGELFF
CDR3 DNA: TGTGCCAGCTCCGGGACAGGGTACACCGGGGAGCTGTTTTTT

clone size: few
V gene: TRBV11-3
J gene: TRBJ2-2
D gene: TRBD2
CDR3 protein: CASSPSGRGETGELFF
CDR3 DNA: TGTGCCAGCAGCCCTAGCGGGAGGGGGGAGACCGGGGAGCTGTTTTTT

clone size: NA
V gene: TRBV5-1
J gene: TRBJ2-3
D gene: NA
CDR3 protein: CASSVRDSRKTDTQYF
CDR3 DNA: TGCGCCAGCAGCGTCCGGGACTCCAGAAAGACAGATACGCAGTATTTT

clone size: NA
V gene: TRBV4-2
J gene: TRBJ1-5
D gene: TRBD1
CDR3 protein: CASSPGTGNGQPQHF
CDR3 DNA: TGTGCCAGCAGCCCTGGGACAGGGAACGGTCAGCCCCAGCATTTT